The T cell receptor beta chain under discussion was sequenced for a study of shared clonotypes between healthy human individuals. The table came from immunoSEQ multiplex PCR; TCRdb's copy has only in-frame clones and leaves some out. The data show about 1.1 million clones, 60% to 80% seen once. The V gene lost 2 bases and the J gene lost 6 bases, with 2 bases spanning the gap. Germline-derived CDR1 and CDR2 are LGHNA and YNFKEQ. The CDR3 totals 11 residues. The sample was memory CD4+ T cells from PBMCs. Subset reported: CD45RA-negative fraction. This chain links TRBV4-2 with TRBJ1-3; D not resolved. The clonotype originates from a man between 18 and 35 years old in good health. Some clones in this sample may be carry-over from other donors' samples. The CDR3 reads CASSQLNTIYF. In nucleotides, the CDR3 is TGTGCCAGCAGCCAACTAAACACCATATATTTT.